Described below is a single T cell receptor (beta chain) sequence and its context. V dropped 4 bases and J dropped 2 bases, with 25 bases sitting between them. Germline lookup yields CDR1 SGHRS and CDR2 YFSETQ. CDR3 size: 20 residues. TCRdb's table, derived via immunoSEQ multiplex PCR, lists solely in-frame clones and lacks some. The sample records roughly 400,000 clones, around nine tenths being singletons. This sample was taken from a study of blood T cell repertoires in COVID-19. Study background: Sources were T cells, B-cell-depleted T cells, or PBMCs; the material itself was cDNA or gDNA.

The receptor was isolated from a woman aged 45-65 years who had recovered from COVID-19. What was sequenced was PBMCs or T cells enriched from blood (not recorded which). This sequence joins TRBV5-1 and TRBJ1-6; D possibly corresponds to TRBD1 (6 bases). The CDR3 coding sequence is TGCGCCAGCAGCCAAAAAAGCCGGGACAACTTCGAGGCCTATAATTCACCCCTCCACTTT. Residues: CASSQKSRDNFEAYNSPLHF.